The T cell receptor (beta chain) described here comes from a study of shared clonotypes between healthy human individuals. Study-level information: Every donor yielded three CD4 naive, three CD4 memory, two CD8 naive and one CD8 memory plate.

The CDR3 length is 12 residues. Looked up from germline, CDR1 is MDHEN and CDR2 is SYDVKM. V gave up 4 bases and J gave up 1 base, with 4 bases separating them. To note about this clone: What it binds is unknown.

The study's findings and limits: Memory subsets generally showed smaller estimated richness than naive subsets did. Read depth was anticipated to influence clonotype sharing among donors.

The authors loaded 200 ng DNA, about 30,000 T cell genomes, into sorted-subset replicate PCRs. Sequenced by immunoSEQ multiplex PCR; TCRdb stores in-frame clones only, minus some. The sample has some 2,500,000 clones, approximately 93% seen once. This rearrangement joins TRBV28 to TRBJ1-2; the D is unclear. The clonotype was recovered from a man aged 18 to 30 in good health. Some clones in this sample may be carry-over from other donors' samples. The specimen was naive CD4+ T cells from PBMCs. Subset meaning: CD45RA+ positively selected. The chain's CDR3 is CASSYSNYGYTF. Written as DNA, the CDR3 is TGTGCCAGCAGTTACAGTAACTATGGCTACACCTTC.